The rows below give T cell receptor beta chains drawn from one sample of a study of metastatic and nonmetastatic thyroid tumors. TCRdb redid the clone calls on the PCR reads using MiXCR. Of about 32,000 clones listed, about 20% are singletons. What was sequenced was blood. The receptors derive from a female donor with papillary thyroid cancer or a benign thyroid nodule (not recorded which). Some clones in this sample may be carry-over from other donors' samples. Each CDR3 is given with its conserved first and last residue. The D gene is left open where the match is weak. Part of the rows lack a size; the others show once, few, many or a class for expanded clones.

D	V	size	J	CDR3	DNA
TRBD1	TRBV6-5	many	TRBJ2-1	CASSYTSYRDSSYNEQFF	TGTGCCAGCAGTTACACTAGTTACCGGGACAGCTCCTACAATGAGCAGTTCTTC
TRBD1	TRBV7-9	NA	TRBJ1-5	CASSKDRVSVQPQHF	TGTGCCAGCAGCAAAGACAGGGTGAGCGTTCAGCCCCAGCATTTT
TRBD2	TRBV5-1	many	TRBJ2-1	CASTPSGRDYNEQFF	TGCGCCAGCACCCCGAGCGGGAGGGACTACAATGAGCAGTTCTTC
TRBD1	TRBV12-5	NA	TRBJ1-6	CASGPSGTGASPLHF	TGTGCTAGTGGTCCCTCCGGGACAGGGGCTTCACCCCTCCACTTT
NA	TRBV11-2	many	TRBJ2-4	CASSLDVARINIQYF	TGTGCCAGCAGCTTAGATGTCGCCAGGATAAACATTCAGTACTTC
NA	TRBV30	many	TRBJ2-4	CAWKGAKNIQYF	TGTGCCTGGAAGGGAGCCAAAAACATTCAGTACTTC
NA	TRBV13	medium-sized	TRBJ1-1	CASSARAGLNTEAFF	TGTGCCAGCAGCGCAAGGGCGGGATTGAACACTGAAGCTTTCTTT
TRBD1	TRBV10-2	many	TRBJ2-5	CASIDRGVGETQYF	TGCGCCAGCATCGACAGGGGCGTTGGAGAGACCCAGTACTTC
NA	TRBV4-1	NA	TRBJ2-7	CASSQGKNEQYF	TGCGCCAGCAGCCAAGGTAAAAACGAGCAGTACTTC
NA	TRBV12-3/TRBV12-4	few	TRBJ1-2	CASSLPPGGGYTF	TGTGCCAGCAGTTTGCCCCCGGGCGGGGGCTACACCTTC
TRBD1	TRBV6-1	few	TRBJ1-6	CASSSRQGARGSPLHF	TGTGCCAGCAGTAGTAGACAGGGGGCGCGGGGGTCACCCCTCCACTTT
NA	TRBV19	NA	TRBJ1-6	CASNQWTDNNSPLHF	TGTGCCAGTAACCAGTGGACAGACAATAATTCACCCCTCCACTTT
TRBD1	TRBV30	few	TRBJ1-5	CAWDRGLGQPQHF	TGTGCCTGGGACAGGGGGCTAGGGCAGCCCCAGCATTTT